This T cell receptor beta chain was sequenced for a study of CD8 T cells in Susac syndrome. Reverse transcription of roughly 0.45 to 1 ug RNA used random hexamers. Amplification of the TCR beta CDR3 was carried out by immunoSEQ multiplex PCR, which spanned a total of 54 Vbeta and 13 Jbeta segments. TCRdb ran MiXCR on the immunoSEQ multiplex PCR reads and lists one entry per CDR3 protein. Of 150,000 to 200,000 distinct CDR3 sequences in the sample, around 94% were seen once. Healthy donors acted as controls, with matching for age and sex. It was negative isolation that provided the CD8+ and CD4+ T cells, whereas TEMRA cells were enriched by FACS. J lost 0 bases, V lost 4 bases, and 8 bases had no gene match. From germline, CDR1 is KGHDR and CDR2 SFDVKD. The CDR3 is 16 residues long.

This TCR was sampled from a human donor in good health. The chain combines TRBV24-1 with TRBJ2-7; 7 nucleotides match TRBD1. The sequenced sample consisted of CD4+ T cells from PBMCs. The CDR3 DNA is TGTGCCACCAGTGACAGCGGACAGGCGAACTCCTACGAGCAGTACTTC. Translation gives CATSDSGQANSYEQYF.